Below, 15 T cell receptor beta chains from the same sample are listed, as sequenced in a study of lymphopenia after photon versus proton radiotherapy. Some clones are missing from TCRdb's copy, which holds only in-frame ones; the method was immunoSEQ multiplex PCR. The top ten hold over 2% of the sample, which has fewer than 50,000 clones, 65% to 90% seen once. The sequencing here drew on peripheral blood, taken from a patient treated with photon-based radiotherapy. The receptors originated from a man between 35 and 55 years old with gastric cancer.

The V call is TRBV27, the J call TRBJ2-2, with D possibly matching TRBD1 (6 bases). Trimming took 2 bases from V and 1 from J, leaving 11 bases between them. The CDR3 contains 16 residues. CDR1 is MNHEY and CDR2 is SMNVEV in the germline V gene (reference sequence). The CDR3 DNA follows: TGTGCCAGCAGTTTAGGTCCGGACAGGAACACCGGGGAGCTGTTTTTT. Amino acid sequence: CASSLGPDRNTGELFF.

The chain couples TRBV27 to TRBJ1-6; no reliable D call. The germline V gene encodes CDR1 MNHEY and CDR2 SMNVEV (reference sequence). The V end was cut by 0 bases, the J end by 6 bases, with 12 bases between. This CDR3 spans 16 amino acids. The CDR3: CASSLSPIPGNSPLHF. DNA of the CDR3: TGTGCCAGCAGTTTATCCCCTATTCCGGGTAATTCACCCCTCCACTTT.

Here the CDR3 DNA reads TGTGCCTGGACTACAGGGTCTGGGGCGGGGAGCTACACCTTC. It is translated as CAWTTGSGAGSYTF. The chain recombines TRBV30 with TRBJ1-2; weak D call: TRBD1 (6 bases). The CDR3 loop spans 14 amino acids. The V gene's germline CDR1 is GTSNPN and CDR2 SVGIG (reference sequence). Trimming stripped 4 bases from V and 9 bases from J, with 21 bases between.

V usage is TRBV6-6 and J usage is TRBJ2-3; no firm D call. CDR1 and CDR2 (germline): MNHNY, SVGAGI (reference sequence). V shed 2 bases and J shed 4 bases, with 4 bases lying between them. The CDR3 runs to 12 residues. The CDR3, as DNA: TGTGCCAGCAGTTACGGACCAGATACGCAGTATTTT. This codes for CASSYGPDTQYF.

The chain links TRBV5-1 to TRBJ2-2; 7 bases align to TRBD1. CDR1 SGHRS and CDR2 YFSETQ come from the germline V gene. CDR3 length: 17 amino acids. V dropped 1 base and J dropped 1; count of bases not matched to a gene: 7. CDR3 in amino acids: CASSLFGDSQNTGELFF. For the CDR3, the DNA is TGCGCCAGCAGCTTGTTTGGGGACAGCCAGAACACCGGGGAGCTGTTTTTT.

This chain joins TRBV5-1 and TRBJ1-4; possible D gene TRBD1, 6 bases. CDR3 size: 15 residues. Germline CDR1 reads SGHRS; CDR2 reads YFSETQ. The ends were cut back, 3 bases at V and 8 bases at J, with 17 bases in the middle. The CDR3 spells CASSSSGDTAEKLFF. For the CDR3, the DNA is TGCGCCAGCAGCTCCTCAGGGGATACGGCGGAAAAACTGTTTTTT. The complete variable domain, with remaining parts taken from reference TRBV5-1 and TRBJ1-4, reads KAGVTQTPRYLIKTRGQQVTLSCSPISGHRSVSWYQQTPGQGLQFLFEYFSETQRNKGNFPGRFSGRQFSNSRSEMNVSTLELGDSALYLCASSSSGDTAEKLFFGSGTQLSVL.

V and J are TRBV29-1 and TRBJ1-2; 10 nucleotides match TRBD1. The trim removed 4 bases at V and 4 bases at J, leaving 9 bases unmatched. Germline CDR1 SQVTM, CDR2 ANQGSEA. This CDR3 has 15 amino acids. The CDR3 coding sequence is TGCAGCGTTGCCGGCGGGACAGGGGAGCTCTATGGCTACACCTTC. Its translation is CSVAGGTGELYGYTF.

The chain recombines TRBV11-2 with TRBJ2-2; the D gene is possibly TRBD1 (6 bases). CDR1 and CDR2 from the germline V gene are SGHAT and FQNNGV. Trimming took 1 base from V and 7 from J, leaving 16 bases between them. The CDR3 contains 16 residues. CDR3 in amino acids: CASSLGGQGSNGELFF. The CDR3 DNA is TGTGCCAGCAGCTTAGGGGGCCAGGGGTCAAACGGGGAGCTGTTTTTT.

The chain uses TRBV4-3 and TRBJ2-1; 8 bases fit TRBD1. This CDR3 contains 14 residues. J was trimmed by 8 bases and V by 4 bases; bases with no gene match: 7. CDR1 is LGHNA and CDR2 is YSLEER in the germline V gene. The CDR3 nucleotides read TGCGCCAGCAGCCGAGGGGACAGGTCCCATGAGCAGTTCTTC. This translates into CASSRGDRSHEQFF.

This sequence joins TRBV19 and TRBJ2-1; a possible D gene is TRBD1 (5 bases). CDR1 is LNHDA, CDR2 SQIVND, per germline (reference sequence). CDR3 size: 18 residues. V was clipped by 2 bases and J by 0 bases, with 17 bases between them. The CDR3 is CASSIRGNVFGSYNEQFF. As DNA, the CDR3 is TGTGCCAGTAGTATAAGGGGAAACGTCTTTGGCTCCTACAATGAGCAGTTCTTC. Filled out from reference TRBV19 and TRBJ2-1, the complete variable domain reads DGGITQSPKYLFRKEGQNVTLSCEQNLNHDAMYWYRQDPGQGLRLIYYSQIVNDFQKGDIAEGYSVSREKKESFPLTVTSAQKNPTAFYLCASSIRGNVFGSYNEQFFGPGTRLTVL.

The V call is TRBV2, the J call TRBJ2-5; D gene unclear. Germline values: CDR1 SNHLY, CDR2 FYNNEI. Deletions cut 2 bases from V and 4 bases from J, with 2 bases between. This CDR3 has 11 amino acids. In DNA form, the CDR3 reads TGTGCCAGCAGTGAAATAGAGACCCAGTACTTC. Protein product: CASSEIETQYF.

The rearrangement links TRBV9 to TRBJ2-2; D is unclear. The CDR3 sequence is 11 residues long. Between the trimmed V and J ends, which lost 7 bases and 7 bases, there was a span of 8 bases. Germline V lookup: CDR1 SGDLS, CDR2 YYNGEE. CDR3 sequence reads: CASAGNGELFF. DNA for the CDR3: TGTGCCAGCGCAGGCAACGGGGAGCTGTTTTTT.

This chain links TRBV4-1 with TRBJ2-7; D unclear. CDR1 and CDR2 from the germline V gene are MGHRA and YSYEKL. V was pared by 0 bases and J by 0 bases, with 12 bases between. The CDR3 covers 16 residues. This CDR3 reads CASSQEYRESSYEQYF. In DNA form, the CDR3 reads TGCGCCAGCAGCCAAGAGTATCGAGAAAGCTCCTACGAGCAGTACTTC.

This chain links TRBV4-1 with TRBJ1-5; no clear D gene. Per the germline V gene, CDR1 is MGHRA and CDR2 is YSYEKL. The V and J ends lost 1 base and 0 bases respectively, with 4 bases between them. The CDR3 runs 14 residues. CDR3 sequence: CASSQVTSNQPQHF. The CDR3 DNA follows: TGCGCCAGCAGCCAAGTGACTAGCAATCAGCCCCAGCATTTT.

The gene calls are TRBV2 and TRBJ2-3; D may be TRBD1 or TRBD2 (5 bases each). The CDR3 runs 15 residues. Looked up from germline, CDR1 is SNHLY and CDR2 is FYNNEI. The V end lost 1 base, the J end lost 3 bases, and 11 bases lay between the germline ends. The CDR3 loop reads CASSEGYGGTDTQYF. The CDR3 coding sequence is TGTGCCAGCAGTGAAGGGTATGGGGGAACAGATACGCAGTATTTT. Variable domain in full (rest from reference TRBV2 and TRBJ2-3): EPEVTQTPSHQVTQMGQEVILRCVPISNHLYFYWYRQILGQKVEFLVSFYNNEISEKSEIFDDQFSVERPDGSNFTLKIRSTKLEDSAMYFCASSEGYGGTDTQYFGPGTRLTVL.